The 5 T cell receptor beta chains given below trace back to one sample, sequenced in a study of OX40 agonist ivuxolimab in advanced cancers. Clones were read by immunoSEQ multiplex PCR, and TCRdb kept only the in-frame ones, dropping some. The sample has tens of thousands of clones; 65% to 85% are singletons. The sequencing here drew on CD4+ or CD8+ T cells sorted from blood, taken in a trial of the OX40 agonist ivuxolimab. These receptor sequences come from an adult with an advanced solid tumor such as melanoma, head and neck, liver or kidney cancer.

The CDR3 nucleotides read TGCGCCAGCAGCCGATTAGCGGGAGTAGCTGAGCAGTTCTTC. It encodes CASSRLAGVAEQFF. The chain uses TRBV4-1 and TRBJ2-1, with TRBD2 matching 9 bases. The V and J ends lost 4 bases and 9 bases, in that order; junction bases with no gene match: 7. Germline V gene data show CDR1 as MGHRA and CDR2 as YSYEKL. This CDR3 is 14 amino acids long.

V gene TRBV2 combines with J gene TRBJ1-2, with 9 nucleotides matching TRBD1. V lost 7 bases and J lost 6; bases outside the gene matches: 12. This CDR3 has 15 amino acids. Germline V gene lookup returns CDR1 SNHLY and CDR2 FYNNEI. The CDR3 protein is CASTRGGQGGNGYTF. The CDR3 DNA reads TGTGCCAGCACCCGCGGGGGACAGGGAGGGAATGGCTACACCTTC.

The genes are TRBV19 and TRBJ2-5; 7 bases match TRBD2. In germline, CDR1 is LNHDA, CDR2 SQIVND (reference sequence). This CDR3 is 14 amino acids long. The ends lost 4 bases at V and 5 bases at J; junction bases unmatched: 7. The CDR3 DNA is TGTGCCAGTAGTACACTGACTAGCAGGGAGACCCAGTACTTC. Residues: CASSTLTSRETQYF.

Concerning this clone: At the DNA level, this CDR3 is encoded by other sequences in the same sample as well. The CDR3 DNA follows: TGTGCCAGCTCACCGCAGGGCGCCTACAATGAGCAGTTCTTC. Its translation is CASSPQGAYNEQFF. This sequence joins TRBV18 and TRBJ2-1; tentative D call: TRBD1 (5 bases). V was shortened by 3 bases and J by 2 bases, with 8 bases between the two germline ends. The CDR3 runs 14 residues. The germline V gene encodes CDR1 KGHSH and CDR2 LQKENI. Full variable domain (outside the CDR3, taken from reference TRBV18 and TRBJ2-1): NAGVMQNPRHLVRRRGQEARLRCSPMKGHSHVYWYRQLPEEGLKFMVYLQKENIIDESGMPKERFSAEFPKEGPSILRIQQVVRGDSAAYFCASSPQGAYNEQFFGPGTRLTVL.

V is TRBV27 and J is TRBJ2-5; D not resolved. CDR3 size: 12 residues. With 5 bases removed from V and 5 bases from J, the gap between germline ends came to 9 bases. The germline CDR1 and CDR2 sequences are MNHEY and SMNVEV (reference sequence). CDR3 sequence: CASSHLSETQYF. The CDR3 bases are TGTGCCAGCAGTCACTTATCGGAGACCCAGTACTTC.